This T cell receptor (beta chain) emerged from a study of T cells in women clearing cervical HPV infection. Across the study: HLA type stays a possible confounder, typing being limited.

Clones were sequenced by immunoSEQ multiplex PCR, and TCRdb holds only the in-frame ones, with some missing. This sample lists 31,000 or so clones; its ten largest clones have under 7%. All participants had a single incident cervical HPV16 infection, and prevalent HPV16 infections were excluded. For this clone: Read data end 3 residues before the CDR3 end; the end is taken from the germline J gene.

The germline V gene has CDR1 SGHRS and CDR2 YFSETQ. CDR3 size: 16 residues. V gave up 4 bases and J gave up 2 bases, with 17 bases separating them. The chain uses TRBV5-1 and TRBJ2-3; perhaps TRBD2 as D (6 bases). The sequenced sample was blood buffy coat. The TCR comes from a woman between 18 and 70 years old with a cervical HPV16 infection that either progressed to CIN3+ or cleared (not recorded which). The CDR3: CASSGKDYFSTDTQYF. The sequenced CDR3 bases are TGCGCCAGCAGCGGGAAGGACTATTTTTCCACAGATACG.